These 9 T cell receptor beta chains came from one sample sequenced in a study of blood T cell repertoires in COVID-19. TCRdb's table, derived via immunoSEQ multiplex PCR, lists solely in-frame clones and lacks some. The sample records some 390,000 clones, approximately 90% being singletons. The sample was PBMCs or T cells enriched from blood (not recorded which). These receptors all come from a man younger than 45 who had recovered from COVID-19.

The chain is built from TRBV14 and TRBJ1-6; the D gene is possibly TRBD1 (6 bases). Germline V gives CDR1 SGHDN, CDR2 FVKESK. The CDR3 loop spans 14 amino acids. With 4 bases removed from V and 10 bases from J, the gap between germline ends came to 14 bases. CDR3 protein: CASSLTGIGSPLHF. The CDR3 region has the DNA TGTGCCAGCAGCCTTACAGGGATAGGATCACCCCTCCACTTT.

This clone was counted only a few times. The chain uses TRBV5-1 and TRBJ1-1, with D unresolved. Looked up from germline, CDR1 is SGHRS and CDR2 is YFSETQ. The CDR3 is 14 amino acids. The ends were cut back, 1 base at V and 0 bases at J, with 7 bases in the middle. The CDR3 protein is CASSLTIVNTEAFF. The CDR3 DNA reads TGCGCCAGCAGCTTGACAATTGTGAACACTGAAGCTTTCTTT.

CDR3 in amino acids: CASSGSGTGEREAFF. Here the CDR3 DNA reads TGTGCCAGCAGTGGGAGTGGGACAGGGGAAAGAGAAGCTTTCTTT. The chain employs TRBV2 and TRBJ1-1; TRBD1 aligns across 10 bases. V was clipped by 4 bases and J by 8 bases; unmatched bases: 10. Germline CDR1 is SNHLY and CDR2 is FYNNEI. The CDR3 has 15 residues. Full variable domain (rest looked up from reference TRBV2 and TRBJ1-1): EPEVTQTPSHQVTQMGQEVILRCVPISNHLYFYWYRQILGQKVEFLVSFYNNEISEKSEIFDDQFSVERPDGSNFTLKIRSTKLEDSAMYFCASSGSGTGEREAFFGQGTRLTVV.

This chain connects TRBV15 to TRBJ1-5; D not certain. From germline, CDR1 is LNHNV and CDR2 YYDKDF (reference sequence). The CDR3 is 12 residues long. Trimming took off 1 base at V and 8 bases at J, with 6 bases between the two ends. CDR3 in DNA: TGTGCCACCAGCAGAGTTGGAGAGCCCCAGCATTTT. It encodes CATSRVGEPQHF.

The CDR3 spells CASSVTGGGEQYF. The CDR3 nucleotides are TGTGCCAGCAGCGTAACGGGAGGAGGTGAGCAGTACTTC. This chain joins TRBV9 and TRBJ2-7; TRBD2 matches 7 bases. This CDR3 has 13 residues. In germline, CDR1 is SGDLS, CDR2 YYNGEE. The J segment lost 7 bases and the V segment lost 1 base, leaving 5 bases of the junction unmatched. The entire variable domain, with the rest obtained from reference TRBV9 and TRBJ2-7, is as follows: DSGVTQTPKHLITATGQRVTLRCSPRSGDLSVYWYQQSLDQGLQFLIQYYNGEERAKGNILERFSAQQFPDLHSELNLSSLELGDSALYFCASSVTGGGEQYFGPGTRLTVT.

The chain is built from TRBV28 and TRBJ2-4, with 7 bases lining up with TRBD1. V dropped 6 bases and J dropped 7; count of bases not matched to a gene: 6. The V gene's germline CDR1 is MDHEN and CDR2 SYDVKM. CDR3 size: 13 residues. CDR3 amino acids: CASRFQGENIQYF. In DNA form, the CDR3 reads TGTGCCAGCAGGTTTCAGGGGGAGAACATTCAGTACTTC.

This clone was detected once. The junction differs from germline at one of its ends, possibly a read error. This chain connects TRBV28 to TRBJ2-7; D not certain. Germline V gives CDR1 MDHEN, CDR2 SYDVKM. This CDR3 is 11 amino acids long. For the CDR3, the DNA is TGTGCCAGCAGCCCTTCCTACGCGCAGTACTTC. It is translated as CASSPSYAQYF.

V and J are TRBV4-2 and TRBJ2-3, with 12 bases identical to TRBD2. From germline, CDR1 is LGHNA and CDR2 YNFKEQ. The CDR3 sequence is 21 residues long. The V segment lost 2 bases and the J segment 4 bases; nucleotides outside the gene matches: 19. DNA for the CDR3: TGTGCCAGCAGCCAAAAGCTTTCCAGTCTAGCGGGAGGGCTAAGCGCAGATACGCAGTATTTT. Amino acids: CASSQKLSSLAGGLSADTQYF.

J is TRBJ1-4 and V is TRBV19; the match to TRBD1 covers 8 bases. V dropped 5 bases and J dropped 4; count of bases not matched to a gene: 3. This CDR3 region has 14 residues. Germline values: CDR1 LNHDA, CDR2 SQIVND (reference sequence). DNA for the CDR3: TGTGCCAGTAGTCGACAGGGGTTTAATGAAAAACTGTTTTTT. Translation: CASSRQGFNEKLFF.